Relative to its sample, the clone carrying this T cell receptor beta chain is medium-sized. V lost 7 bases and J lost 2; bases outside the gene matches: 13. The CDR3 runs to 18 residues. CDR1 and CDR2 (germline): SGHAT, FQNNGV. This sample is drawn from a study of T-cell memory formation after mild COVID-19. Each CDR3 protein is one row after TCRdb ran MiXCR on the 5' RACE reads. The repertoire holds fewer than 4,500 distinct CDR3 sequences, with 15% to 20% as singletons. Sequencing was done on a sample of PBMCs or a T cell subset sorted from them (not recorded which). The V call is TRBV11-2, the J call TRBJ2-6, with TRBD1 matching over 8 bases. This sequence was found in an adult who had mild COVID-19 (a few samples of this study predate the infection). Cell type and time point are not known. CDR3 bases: TGTGCCAGCAACGACGTGGGACAGGCGAGGCCTGGGGCCAACGTCCTGACTTTC. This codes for CASNDVGQARPGANVLTF.